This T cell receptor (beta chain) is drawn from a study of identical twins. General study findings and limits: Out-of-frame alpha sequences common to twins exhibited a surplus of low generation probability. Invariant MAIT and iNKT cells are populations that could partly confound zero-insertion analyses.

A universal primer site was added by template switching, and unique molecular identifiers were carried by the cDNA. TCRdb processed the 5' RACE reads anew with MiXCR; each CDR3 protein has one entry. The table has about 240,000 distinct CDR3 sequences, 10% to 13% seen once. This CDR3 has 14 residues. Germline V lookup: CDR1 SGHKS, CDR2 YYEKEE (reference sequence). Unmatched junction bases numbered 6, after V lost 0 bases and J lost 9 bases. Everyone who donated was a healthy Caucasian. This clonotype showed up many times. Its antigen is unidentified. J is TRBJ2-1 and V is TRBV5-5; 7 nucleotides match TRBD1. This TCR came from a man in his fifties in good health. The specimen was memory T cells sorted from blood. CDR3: CASSLGGGVGEQFF. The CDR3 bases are TGTGCCAGCAGCTTGGGAGGGGGCGTTGGTGAGCAGTTCTTC.